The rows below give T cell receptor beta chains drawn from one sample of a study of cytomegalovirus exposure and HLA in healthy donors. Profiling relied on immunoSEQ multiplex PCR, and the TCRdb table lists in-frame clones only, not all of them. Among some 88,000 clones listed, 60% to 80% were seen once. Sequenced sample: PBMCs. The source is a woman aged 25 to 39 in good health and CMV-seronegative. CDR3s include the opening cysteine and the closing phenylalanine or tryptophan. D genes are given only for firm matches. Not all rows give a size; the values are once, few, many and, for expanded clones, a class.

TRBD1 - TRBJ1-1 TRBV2 CARRSGTGKEAFF TGTGCCAGGCGTTCCGGGACAGGGAAAGAAGCTTTCTTT
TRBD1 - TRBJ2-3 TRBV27 CASRELDRSYGDTQYF TGTGCCAGCAGGGAATTGGACAGGTCCTATGGGGATACGCAGTATTTT
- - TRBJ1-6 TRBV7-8 CASSAEGMAAGDNSPLHF TGTGCCAGCAGCGCGGAGGGTATGGCAGCCGGAGATAATTCACCCCTCCACTTT
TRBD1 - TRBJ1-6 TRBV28 CASNLLPGTGDNSPLHF TGTGCCAGCAACCTACTCCCCGGGACAGGGGATAATTCACCCCTCCACTTT
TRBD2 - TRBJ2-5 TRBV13 CASSHSSGGPLETQYF TGTGCCAGCAGCCACAGTAGCGGGGGACCTCTTGAGACCCAGTACTTC
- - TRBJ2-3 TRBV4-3 CASSQGLRGSADTQYF TGCGCCAGCAGCCAAGGCCTTAGGGGCTCCGCAGATACGCAGTATTTT
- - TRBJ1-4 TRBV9 CASSVNGGPNEKLFF TGTGCCAGCAGCGTAAATGGGGGCCCTAATGAAAAACTGTTTTTT
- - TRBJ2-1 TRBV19 CASSSTYNEQFF TGTGCCAGTAGTAGTACCTACAATGAGCAGTTCTTC
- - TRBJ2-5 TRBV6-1 CASSGVETQYF TGTGCCAGCAGTGGAGTAGAGACCCAGTACTTC
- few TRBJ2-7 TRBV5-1 CASSTAQGNYEQYF TGCGCCAGCAGTACCGCCCAGGGGAATTACGAGCAGTACTTC
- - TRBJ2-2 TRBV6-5 CASLAGPGELFF TGTGCCAGCTTGGCAGGGCCCGGGGAGCTGTTTTTT
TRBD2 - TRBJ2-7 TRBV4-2 CASSQVTAGGYQYF TGTGCCAGCAGCCAAGTCACAGCGGGAGGATACCAGTACTTC
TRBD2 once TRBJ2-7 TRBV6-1 CASSALAGGLSYEQYF TGTGCCAGCAGTGCTCTAGCGGGGGGTCTCTCATACGAGCAGTACTTC
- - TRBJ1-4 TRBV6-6 CASSYSTALNEKLFF TGTGCCAGCAGTTACTCTACAGCACTTAATGAAAAACTGTTTTTT
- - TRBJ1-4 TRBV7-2 CASSRASDEKLFF TGTGCCAGCAGCCGAGCCTCGGATGAAAAACTGTTTTTT
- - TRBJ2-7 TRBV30 CAWARMEGPLTEQYF TGTGCCTGGGCACGAATGGAGGGACCCCTGACCGAGCAGTACTTC
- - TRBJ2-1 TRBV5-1 CASSSYNEQFF TGCGCCAGCAGCTCATACAATGAGCAGTTCTTC
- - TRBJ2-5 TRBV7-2 CASSLVSREVETQYF TGTGCCAGCAGCTTAGTTAGTCGGGAAGTAGAGACCCAGTACTTC
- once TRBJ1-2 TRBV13 CASSFGRAYYGYTF TGTGCCAGCAGCTTCGGCAGGGCCTACTATGGCTACACCTTC
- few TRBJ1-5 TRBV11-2 CASSLDGGSNQPQHF TGTGCCAGCAGCTTAGATGGGGGGAGCAATCAGCCCCAGCATTTT
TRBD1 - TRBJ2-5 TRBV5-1 CASSWGQGGEETQYF TGCGCCAGCAGCTGGGGACAGGGAGGGGAAGAGACCCAGTACTTC
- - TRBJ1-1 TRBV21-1 CASSKDALGDTEAFF TGTGCCAGCAGCAAAGACGCTCTGGGCGACACTGAAGCTTTCTTT
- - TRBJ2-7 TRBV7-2 CASSLNPNFPHEQYF TGTGCCAGCAGCTTAAACCCCAACTTCCCACACGAGCAGTACTTC